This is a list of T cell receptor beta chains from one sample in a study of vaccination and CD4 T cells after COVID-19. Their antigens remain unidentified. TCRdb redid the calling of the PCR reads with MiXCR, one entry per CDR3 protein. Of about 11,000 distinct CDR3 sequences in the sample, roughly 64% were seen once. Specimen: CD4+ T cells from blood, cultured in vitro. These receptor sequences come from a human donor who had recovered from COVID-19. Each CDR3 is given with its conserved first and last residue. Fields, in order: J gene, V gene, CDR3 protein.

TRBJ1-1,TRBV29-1,CSVALQLNTEAFF
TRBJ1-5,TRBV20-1,CSASRVLGPQHF
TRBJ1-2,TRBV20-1,CSARAGGDYGYTF
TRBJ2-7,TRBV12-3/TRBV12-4,CASSPDGVGPYEQYF
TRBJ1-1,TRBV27,CASSLSRRNTEAFF
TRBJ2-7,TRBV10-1,CASSRDSYEQYF
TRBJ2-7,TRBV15,CATSREGAQYEQYF
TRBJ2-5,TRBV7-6,CASSLAGVRDETQYF
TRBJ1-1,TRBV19,CASSNRDALTAFF
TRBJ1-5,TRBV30,CAWSVDRDNQPQHF
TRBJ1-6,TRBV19,CASSMVRADSPLHF
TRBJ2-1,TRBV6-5,CASSYSRGGNEQFF
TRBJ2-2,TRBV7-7,CASSNEGTGELFF
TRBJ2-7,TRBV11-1,CASSLRSGSYEQYF
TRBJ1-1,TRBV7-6,CASSLQWGTEAFF
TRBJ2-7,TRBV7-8,CASSAAGENWYF
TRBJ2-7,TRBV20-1,CSAASGSRYEQYF
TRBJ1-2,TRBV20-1,CSARDRQGVYGYTF
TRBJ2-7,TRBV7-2,CASSLGTTYEQYF
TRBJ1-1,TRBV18,CASSPETRTEAFF
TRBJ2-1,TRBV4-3,CASSQEVSSGEQFF
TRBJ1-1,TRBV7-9,CASSLIGPNTEAFF
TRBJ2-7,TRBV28,CASSTQGRLYEQYF
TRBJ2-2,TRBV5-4,CASSTGQGYTGELFF
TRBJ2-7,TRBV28,CASSAPGGPSYEQYF
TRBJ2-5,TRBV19,CASSIQRGQGETQYF
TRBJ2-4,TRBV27,CASRDSAKNIQYF
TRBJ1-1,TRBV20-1,CSAGTTGWATEAFF
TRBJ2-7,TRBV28,CASSFLGGVSYEQYF
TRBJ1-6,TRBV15,CATSRGGSNSPLHF
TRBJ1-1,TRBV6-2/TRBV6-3,CAIRRQGAAEAFF
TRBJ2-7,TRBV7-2,CASSSSGGNYEQYF
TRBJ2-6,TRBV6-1,CASSKRGPGANVLTF
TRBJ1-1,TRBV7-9,CASSPRIVNTEAFF
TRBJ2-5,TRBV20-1,CSARTSGAVETQYF
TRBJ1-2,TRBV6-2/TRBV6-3,CASTGTGNYGYTF
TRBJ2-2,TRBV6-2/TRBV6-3,CASSNHLGLAGVTGELFF
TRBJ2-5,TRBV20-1,CSAKRGLAETRETQYF
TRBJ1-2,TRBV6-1,CASSPDRVLPRGYTF